This entry lists 30 T cell receptor beta chains sequenced from one sample in a study of graft-versus-host responses after intestinal transplantation. Assay: immunoSEQ multiplex PCR; the TCRdb copy retains only in-frame clones and omits some. The sample records about 70,000 clones, about 90% being singletons. Their specific antigens are unknown. Material: unstimulated CD8+ T cells sorted from spleen or lymph node cells, obtained before intestinal transplant. Every receptor here comes from a human donor who received an intestinal transplant.

V is TRBV6-5 and J is TRBJ1-1; no clear D. V gave up 2 bases and J gave up 1 base, with 8 bases separating them. The CDR3 totals 14 residues. Germline V gene sequence: CDR1 MNHEY, CDR2 SVGAGI. CDR3 in DNA: TGTGCCAGCAGTTACATACCGGGGAACACTGAAGCTTTCTTT. This sequence encodes CASSYIPGNTEAFF.

The rearrangement joins TRBV5-1 to TRBJ1-1, with 12 nucleotides matching TRBD1. The CDR3 runs 15 residues. Per the germline V gene, CDR1 is SGHRS and CDR2 is YFSETQ. The V segment lost 4 bases and the J segment 7 bases; nucleotides outside the gene matches: 8. CDR3 sequence: CASSQGTGGGSEAFF. CDR3 in DNA: TGCGCCAGCAGCCAAGGGACAGGGGGCGGAAGTGAAGCTTTCTTT.

This clone was found once. The chain is built from TRBV29-1 and TRBJ2-7; 8 bases are shared with TRBD1. This CDR3 has 14 residues. With 7 bases clipped from V and 1 base from J, the junction kept 9 bases outside the gene matches. Germline CDR1 is SQVTM and CDR2 is ANQGSEA. CDR3 coding DNA: TGCAGCGCCGTGGACAGGGCGGAGTCCTACGAGCAGTACTTC. It translates to CSAVDRAESYEQYF.

The rearrangement links TRBV4-1 to TRBJ2-7; weak D call: TRBD2 (6 bases). This CDR3 contains 14 residues. V dropped 3 bases and J dropped 4 bases, with 13 bases sitting between them. Germline V lookup: CDR1 MGHRA, CDR2 YSYEKL. CDR3 sequence (DNA): TGCGCCAGCAGCCAGACATTGCGGGGTTACGAGCAGTACTTC. Amino acid sequence: CASSQTLRGYEQYF.

V and J are TRBV4-2 and TRBJ1-6; 8 nucleotides line up with TRBD1. V was clipped by 2 bases and J by 7 bases; unmatched bases: 13. This CDR3 spans 18 amino acids. Germline assignment: CDR1 LGHNA and CDR2 YNFKEQ. The CDR3 is CASSQSAPGTGPNSPLHF. The CDR3 nucleotides read TGTGCCAGCAGCCAAAGCGCCCCCGGGACAGGTCCAAATTCACCCCTCCACTTT.

The rearrangement links TRBV19 to TRBJ1-1; D is possibly TRBD1 (5 bases). V lost 7 bases to trimming and J lost 1 base, with 10 bases between them. The CDR3 loop spans 13 amino acids. Germline V gene data show CDR1 as LNHDA and CDR2 as SQIVND (reference sequence). The DNA for the CDR3 is TGTGCCAGTACCTTGGGGGGGAACACTGAAGCTTTCTTT. Its protein product is CASTLGGNTEAFF.

Comment on this clone: The sample holds other DNA sequences that translate to the same CDR3. The chain joins TRBV6-5 to TRBJ1-2; D is ambiguous. The CDR3 loop spans 13 amino acids. V lost 3 bases and J lost 2, with 7 bases in between. Germline CDR1 MNHEY, CDR2 SVGAGI. The CDR3, as DNA: TGTGCCAGCAGTTATGAGGGAAACTATGGCTACACCTTC. Translation gives CASSYEGNYGYTF.

The DNA for the CDR3 is TGTGCCAGCAGTTACTCGACCGGGTATCCCTATGGCTACACCTTC. This codes for CASSYSTGYPYGYTF. The rearrangement links TRBV6-5 to TRBJ1-2; D gene uncertain. There are 15 residues in the CDR3. The germline V gene encodes CDR1 MNHEY and CDR2 SVGAGI. Trimming stripped 0 bases from V and 4 bases from J, with 12 bases between.

This rearrangement joins TRBV27 to TRBJ2-7, with TRBD2 matching over 7 bases. The junction had 3 bases not matched to a gene; V was cut back by 3 bases and J by 1 base. Germline loops: CDR1 MNHEY, CDR2 SMNVEV (reference sequence). The CDR3 is 14 amino acids. The CDR3 sequence is CASSLGEGSYEQYF. As DNA, the CDR3 is TGTGCCAGCAGTTTGGGGGAGGGATCCTACGAGCAGTACTTC.

J is TRBJ1-2 and V is TRBV13; D unclear. Germline CDR1 is PRHDT and CDR2 is FYEKMQ (reference sequence). V lost 7 bases and J 6 bases, leaving 15 bases between the germline ends. This CDR3 contains 13 residues. The CDR3 loop reads CASTLGREDGYTF. In DNA, the CDR3 is TGTGCCAGCACCCTGGGCAGAGAAGATGGCTACACCTTC.

The V and J genes are TRBV5-1 and TRBJ2-3; D may be TRBD2 (7 bases). The CDR3 is 17 residues long. Germline loops: CDR1 SGHRS, CDR2 YFSETQ. V gave up 4 bases and J gave up 11 bases, with 29 bases separating them. CDR3: CASSPEWAGASGGGQYF. The CDR3 DNA follows: TGCGCCAGCAGCCCGGAATGGGCGGGGGCGAGTGGTGGGGGGCAGTATTTT.

The rearrangement uses TRBV10-2 and TRBJ1-4, with TRBD1 matching over 7 bases. CDR1 WSHSY and CDR2 SAAADI come from the germline V gene. There are 17 residues in the CDR3. V trimming: 4 bases; J trimming: 6 bases; junction bases outside the gene matches: 14. CDR3 sequence (DNA): TGCGCCAGCAGTGCGTCCAACTTACAGGGGAGACATGAAAAACTGTTTTTT. Residues: CASSASNLQGRHEKLFF.

The chain links TRBV7-3 to TRBJ2-5; D unclear. The CDR3 is 12 amino acids. CDR1 is SGHTA and CDR2 is FQGTGA in the germline V gene. V lost 6 bases and J lost 2, with 7 bases in between. CDR3 sequence (DNA): TGTGCCAGCAGGCGTTATCAAGAGACCCAGTACTTC. As protein: CASRRYQETQYF.

The CDR3 DNA follows: TGTGCCAGCAGCTTCCCCACAGGGGAGGATGAGCAGTTCTTC. Translation: CASSFPTGEDEQFF. The rearrangement links TRBV13 to TRBJ2-1; possible D gene TRBD1, 7 bases. Trimming took 3 bases from V and 8 from J, leaving 14 bases between them. Germline V gives CDR1 PRHDT, CDR2 FYEKMQ (reference sequence). There are 14 residues in the CDR3.

The V and J genes are TRBV27 and TRBJ1-6; D not certain. CDR3 size: 15 residues. V lost 9 bases, J lost 7 bases, and 19 bases lay in between. Germline CDR1 is MNHEY and CDR2 is SMNVEV (reference sequence). CDR3 bases: TGTGCCAGTATGACCTGGGCGATAGCGAATTCACCCCTCCACTTT. Its protein is CASMTWAIANSPLHF.

The CDR3 region is CASSQTGVFYNEQFF. The DNA of the CDR3 is TGTGCCAGCAGCCAGACAGGAGTTTTTTACAATGAGCAGTTCTTC. V usage is TRBV5-6 and J usage is TRBJ2-1; a weak D match, TRBD1 (6 bases). CDR3 length: 15 residues. The germline V gene encodes CDR1 SGHDT and CDR2 YYEEEE. The V and J ends lost 4 bases and 4 bases respectively, with 15 bases between them.

The rearrangement uses TRBV7-8 and TRBJ2-1; TRBD2 is a possible D gene (5 bases). The CDR3 length is 16 residues. Per the germline V gene, CDR1 is SGHVS and CDR2 is FQNEAQ. Deletions cut 5 bases from V and 0 bases from J, with 14 bases between. In DNA, the CDR3 is TGTGCCAGCAGCCCCCCGGGATCCAGCTCCTACAATGAGCAGTTCTTC. Encoded protein: CASSPPGSSSYNEQFF.

For the CDR3, the DNA is TGTGCCAGCAGCCTAGGACAGGGGGCTTTCGGCTACACCTTC. Residues: CASSLGQGAFGYTF. The chain is built from TRBV7-2 and TRBJ1-2; TRBD1 aligns across 11 bases. V gave up 5 bases and J gave up 8 bases; unmatched junction bases: 7. The germline V gene has CDR1 SGHTA and CDR2 FQGNSA. The CDR3 consists of 14 residues.

This chain joins TRBV6-5 and TRBJ1-1, with TRBD1 matching 7 bases. The CDR3 extends over 14 amino acids. V lost 6 bases and J lost 5; bases outside the gene matches: 9. The germline V gene encodes CDR1 MNHEY and CDR2 SVGAGI. CDR3 sequence reads: CASRLDRVGTEAFF. CDR3 DNA: TGTGCCAGCAGGCTTGACAGGGTGGGAACTGAAGCTTTCTTT.

This chain connects TRBV6-6 to TRBJ2-7, with D perhaps TRBD1 (6 bases). This CDR3 has 14 amino acids. V lost 2 bases to trimming and J lost 2 bases, with 10 bases between them. Germline CDR1 MNHNY, CDR2 SVGAGI (reference sequence). CDR3 bases: TGTGCCAGCAGTTACCGGGACACAACCTACGAGCAGTACTTC. Encoded protein: CASSYRDTTYEQYF.

The chain couples TRBV9 to TRBJ2-1; 8 bases agree with TRBD2. V was clipped by 3 bases and J by 5 bases; unmatched bases: 4. Germline V gives CDR1 SGDLS, CDR2 YYNGEE. The CDR3 is 14 residues long. CDR3 in amino acids: CASSAGTRDNEQFF. The CDR3 DNA is TGTGCCAGCAGCGCCGGGACTAGGGACAATGAGCAGTTCTTC.

J is TRBJ2-1 and V is TRBV19; D is unclear. The CDR3 consists of 14 residues. Trimming cost V 0 bases and J 3 bases, with 6 bases left between them. Germline V lookup: CDR1 LNHDA, CDR2 SQIVND (reference sequence). The CDR3 reads CASSIDPNYNEQFF. CDR3 nucleotides: TGTGCCAGTAGTATAGATCCCAACTACAATGAGCAGTTCTTC.

This clone appeared a single time. The chain recombines TRBV19 with TRBJ2-7; D call uncertain. The CDR3 covers 14 residues. V lost 5 bases and J lost 0, with 11 bases in between. CDR1 is LNHDA and CDR2 is SQIVND in the germline V gene (reference sequence). The CDR3 region is CASSSSASSYEQYF. The CDR3 DNA sequence: TGTGCCAGTAGTTCGTCGGCTAGCTCCTACGAGCAGTACTTC.

In DNA, the CDR3 is TGTGCCAGCAGTCTAATAAGCTCCTACAATGAGCAGTTCTTC. Amino acid sequence: CASSLISSYNEQFF. The chain has TRBV27 and TRBJ2-1; D unresolved. The CDR3 spans 14 residues. Germline V lookup: CDR1 MNHEY, CDR2 SMNVEV (reference sequence). V shed 5 bases and J shed 0 bases, with 8 bases lying between them.

Notes on this clone: Other nucleotide sequences from this sample produce the same CDR3. J is TRBJ2-1 and V is TRBV9, with TRBD2 matching over 7 bases. CDR3 length equals 15 residues. The V segment lost 0 bases and the J segment 1 base; nucleotides outside the gene matches: 1. Germline-derived CDR1 and CDR2 are SGDLS and YYNGEE. The CDR3 nucleotides read TGTGCCAGCAGCGTAGGGGGAGGGTCCTACAATGAGCAGTTCTTC. This sequence encodes CASSVGGGSYNEQFF.

The table lists this clone with a count of one. This sequence joins TRBV29-1 and TRBJ2-5; 9 bases are a match to TRBD1. This CDR3 has 13 amino acids. J was trimmed by 4 bases and V by 6 bases; bases with no gene match: 6. Per germline, CDR1 SQVTM and CDR2 ANQGSEA. The CDR3: CSVQGAMGETQYF. CDR3 DNA sequence: TGCAGCGTACAGGGGGCGATGGGAGAGACCCAGTACTTC.

This chain links TRBV29-1 with TRBJ1-2; D is uncertain. There are 11 residues in the CDR3. Germline V CDR1 and CDR2: SQVTM, ANQGSEA. V lost 6 bases and J lost 6, with 11 bases in between. CDR3 DNA: TGCAGCGTGAGTGATAGAGATGGCTACACCTTC. This codes for CSVSDRDGYTF.

This clone was seen a few times. J is TRBJ1-1 and V is TRBV29-1; no clear D. This CDR3 has 12 amino acids. The V and J ends lost 4 bases and 1 base respectively, with 7 bases between them. CDR1 and CDR2 from the germline V gene are SQVTM and ANQGSEA. The CDR3 DNA sequence: TGCAGCGTTGTAGTTGGGAACACTGAAGCTTTCTTT. Translated: CSVVVGNTEAFF.

The chain couples TRBV6-5 to TRBJ2-3, with a weak D call TRBD2 (7 bases). V was clipped by 2 bases and J by 6 bases, with 18 bases between them. Germline CDR1 is MNHEY and CDR2 is SVGAGI. This CDR3 spans 16 amino acids. CDR3 DNA: TGTGCCAGCAGTTACCAGGCGGGGGCCCCCCACGATACGCAGTATTTT. Protein product: CASSYQAGAPHDTQYF.

The rearrangement uses TRBV6-1 and TRBJ2-6; 7 nucleotides match TRBD2. V gave up 3 bases and J gave up 0 bases; unmatched junction bases: 5. Germline CDR1 and CDR2: MNHNS and SASEGT. CDR3 length equals 17 residues. CDR3 bases: TGTGCCAGCAGTGAGGGACGGACTAGCTCTGGGGCCAACGTCCTGACTTTC. Translated: CASSEGRTSSGANVLTF.